The entry that follows covers one T cell receptor beta chain sequence. Its antigen is not yet known. It has no much larger one-base neighbor in the sample; base qualities were not kept. The donors were healthy, HIV-negative adults with no recently reported acute infections or vaccinations. All donors were Caucasian adults living in Nashville, Tennessee, USA. The CD8 memory samples were a combination of magnetically selected CD45RO+ cells and CCR7-negative CD45RA+ effector memory (TemRA) cells. After blood collection by leukapheresis, PBMCs were isolated using Ficoll-Histopaque density gradient centrifugation and then cryopreserved in the vapor phase of liquid nitrogen. Analytical flow cytometry was used to check the purity and quantity of each magnetically sorted T cell population. Genomic DNA was isolated from every sorted fraction and measured by UV absorbance on a Nanodrop 2000c. Using the deep immunoSEQ assay, multiplex PCR amplified TCR CDR3 regions from genomic DNA. For each cell subset, the extracted genomic DNA was distributed evenly across all wells of several immunoSEQ 96-well plates, and each plate served as one replicate. For sorted subsets, 150 to 250 ng genomic DNA, equal to approximately 30,000 T cell genomes, was loaded into each replicate PCR. Purified libraries were quantified with a Qubit 3.0 fluorometer, sized on a Bioanalyzer 2100, and re-quantified with the KAPA Library Quantification kit. Each immunoSEQ 96-well plate was sequenced on its own single-read 150-cycle Illumina NextSeq 550 flow cell. The authors' analysis ran thus. Because the immunoSEQ output held only junctional sequences and lacked quality scores, the filtering could not match the filtering applied to full-length reads. Sequences were annotated with PyIR, a Python wrapper for IgBLAST v1.9, using IMGT germline references to assign V/J genes and CDR3. Reads were filtered out if the reads had weak V/J assignments (E-value above 1e-6), no CDR3, stop codons, out-of-frame junctions, or ambiguous translated residues. A V3J clonotype was defined by an identical inferred V gene, J gene, and CDR3 amino acid sequence. To compute the percentage overlap between repertoires, the number of shared unique clonotypes was divided by the size of the smaller repertoire. Richness of each repertoire was evaluated using RTK rarefaction, the Chao1 estimator, and Recon v2.1 estimates of unobserved clonotypes. Generation probabilities for all TCRbeta clonotypes obtained by the gDNA method from a handful of donors were computed using OLGA. Imported from immuneACCESS, the table was reduced by TCRdb to in-frame sequences with V and J called. These copies leave out some clones; in studies compared against another copy, an unresolved V gene accounts for under half, and the cause of the remainder is not known. V and J calls and clone size are given by that table; D and trimming were obtained from the DNA. A total of about 110,000 clones appear in this sample, about 72% of them only once. The ten largest clones represent approximately 25% of the sample.

The source of the sample is a study of shared clonotypes between healthy human individuals (dated by TCRdb to the early 2020s). In the study overall: The cohort comprised two women and three men aged 18 to 49 years. The study deeply sequenced blood TCR repertoires of about 5 healthy adults to estimate repertoire size and the extent of clonotype sharing between individuals. To increase sequencing depth and limit assay-specific biases, TCR repertoire library preparation and sequencing were carried out by different laboratories using diverse techniques. Per donor, leukapheresis produced somewhere between about 0.94 and 8.9 billion PBMCs. For each donor, CD4 naive and CD4 memory were each run on three plates, CD8 naive on two plates, and CD8 memory on one plate.

The germline V gene provides CDR1 SGHRS and CDR2 YFSETQ. The CDR3 spans 13 residues, from the cysteine through the phenylalanine. Only CDR3 DNA is held: 39 bases, read in frame from base 1. Compared with germline, V lacks 1 base and J lacks 6 bases; bases without a gene match: 2. Study-level results and caveats: When a handful of donors were compared, the shared fraction of clonotypes was 5% to 6.5% for naive CD4, 3.5% to 4% for naive CD8, more than 2% for memory CD4, and about 0.36% for memory CD8. Compared with non-shared clonotypes, clonotypes shared by all four sorted-subset donors had higher generation probabilities. Larger estimated clonotype richness was generally found for naive subsets than for memory subsets. Sampling was limited to blood, and TCR repertoires in tissue likely differ from TCR repertoires in blood. Because the study included a small number of donors, the genetic and exposure-history diversity represented was limited. Rarefaction of sorted-subset datasets indicated incomplete sequencing despite the large sequencing depth. Pairwise subsampling led to the expectation that sequencing depth would affect the degree of clonotype sharing among donors.

Specimen: memory CD8+ T cells sorted from blood. Interpreted using the paper, the cell subset or site label stands for: CD45RO+ cells pooled with CCR7-negative TemRA cells. In this chain, TRBV5-1 is recombined with TRBJ2-7; 9 bases in between match TRBD2. The sequence came from a woman in her twenties or thirties in good health. The nucleotide sequence reads as follows: TGCGCCAGCAGCTTGACTAGCGGGTCCGAGCAGTACTTC. It is translated as CASSLTSGSEQYF. Here the CDR3 is joined to the reference TRBV5-1 and TRBJ2-7 genes, and the full variable domain is: KAGVTQTPRYLIKTRGQQVTLSCSPISGHRSVSWYQQTPGQGLQFLFEYFSETQRNKGNFPGRFSGRQFSNSRSEMNVSTLELGDSALYLCASSLTSGSEQYFGPGTRLTVT.